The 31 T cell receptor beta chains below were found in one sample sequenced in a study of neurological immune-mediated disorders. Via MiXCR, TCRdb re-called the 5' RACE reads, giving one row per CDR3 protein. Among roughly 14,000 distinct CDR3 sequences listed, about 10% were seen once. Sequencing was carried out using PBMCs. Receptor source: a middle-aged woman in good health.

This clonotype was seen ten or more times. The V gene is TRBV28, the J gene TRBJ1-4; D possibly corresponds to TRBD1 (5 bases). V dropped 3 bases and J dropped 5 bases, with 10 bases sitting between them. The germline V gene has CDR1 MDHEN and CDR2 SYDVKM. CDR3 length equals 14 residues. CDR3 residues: CASSLGGVNEKLFF. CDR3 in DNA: TGTGCCAGCAGTTTGGGGGGGGTAAATGAAAAACTGTTTTTT.

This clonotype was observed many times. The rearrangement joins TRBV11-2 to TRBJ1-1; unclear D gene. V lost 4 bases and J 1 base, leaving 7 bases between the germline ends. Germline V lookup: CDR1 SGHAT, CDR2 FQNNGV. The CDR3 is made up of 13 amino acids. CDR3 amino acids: CASSSKRNTEAFF. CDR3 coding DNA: TGTGCCAGCAGCTCAAAGCGGAACACTGAAGCTTTCTTT. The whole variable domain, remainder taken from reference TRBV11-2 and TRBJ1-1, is EAGVAQSPRYKIIEKRQSVAFWCNPISGHATLYWYQQILGQGPKLLIQFQNNGVVDDSQLPKDRFSAERLKGVDSTLKIQPAKLEDSAVYLCASSSKRNTEAFFGQGTRLTVV.

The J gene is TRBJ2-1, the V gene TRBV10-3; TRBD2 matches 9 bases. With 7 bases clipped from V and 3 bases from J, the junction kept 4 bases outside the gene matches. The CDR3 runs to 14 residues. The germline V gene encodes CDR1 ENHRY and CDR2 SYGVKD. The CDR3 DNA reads TGTGCCATCACCCCTAGCGGGGTCTACAATGAGCAGTTCTTC. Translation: CAITPSGVYNEQFF.

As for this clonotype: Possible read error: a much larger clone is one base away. CDR3 in amino acids: CASSFPRTYNEQFF. The CDR3 region has the DNA TGTGCCAGCAGCTTCCCGAGGACCTACAATGAGCAGTTCTTC. V usage is TRBV5-6 and J usage is TRBJ2-1; no definite D call. The V end was cut by 2 bases, the J end by 2 bases, with 8 bases between. This CDR3 comprises 14 residues. CDR1 and CDR2 (germline): SGHDT, YYEEEE.

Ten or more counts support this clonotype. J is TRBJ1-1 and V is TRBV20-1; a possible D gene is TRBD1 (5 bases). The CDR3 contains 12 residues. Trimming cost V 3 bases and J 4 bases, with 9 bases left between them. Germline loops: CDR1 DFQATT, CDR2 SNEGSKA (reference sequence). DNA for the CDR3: TGCAGTGCTAGGGGGGGGGGCACTGAAGCTTTCTTT. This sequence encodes CSARGGGTEAFF.

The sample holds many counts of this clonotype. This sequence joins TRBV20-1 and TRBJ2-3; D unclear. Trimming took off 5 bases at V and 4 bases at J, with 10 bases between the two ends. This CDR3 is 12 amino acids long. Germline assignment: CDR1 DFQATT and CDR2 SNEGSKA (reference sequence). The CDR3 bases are TGCAGTGCTGAGTCCGTTTCAGATACGCAGTATTTT. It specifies CSAESVSDTQYF.

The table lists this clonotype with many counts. The CDR3 loop is CSVRNTEAFF. DNA for the CDR3: TGCAGCGTTCGGAACACTGAAGCTTTCTTT. The rearrangement uses TRBV29-1 and TRBJ1-1; D gene ambiguous. Trimming shortened V by 5 bases and J by 1 base, and 2 bases separated the two germline ends. CDR1 and CDR2 (germline): SQVTM, ANQGSEA. The CDR3 extends over 10 amino acids.

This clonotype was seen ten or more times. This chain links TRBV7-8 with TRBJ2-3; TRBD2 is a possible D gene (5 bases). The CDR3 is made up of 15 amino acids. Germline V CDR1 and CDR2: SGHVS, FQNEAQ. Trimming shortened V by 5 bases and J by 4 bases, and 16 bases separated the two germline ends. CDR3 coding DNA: TGTGCCAGCAGCCCGGGATCATTGGTCCCAGATACGCAGTATTTT. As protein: CASSPGSLVPDTQYF.

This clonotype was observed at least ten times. Written as DNA, the CDR3 is TGTGCCAGCAAGGGAGACCCAGATACGCAGTATTTT. It encodes CASKGDPDTQYF. The chain joins TRBV2 to TRBJ2-3; the D gene is possibly TRBD2 (5 bases). Trimming took 7 bases from V and 4 from J, leaving 9 bases between them. Germline V gene data show CDR1 as SNHLY and CDR2 as FYNNEI. The CDR3 length is 12 residues.

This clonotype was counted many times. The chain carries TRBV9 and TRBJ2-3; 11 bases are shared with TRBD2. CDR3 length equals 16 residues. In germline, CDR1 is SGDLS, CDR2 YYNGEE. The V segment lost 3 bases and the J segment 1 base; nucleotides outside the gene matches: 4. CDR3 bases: TGTGCCAGCAGCGCCACACTAGCGGGGGGCACAGATACGCAGTATTTT. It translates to CASSATLAGGTDTQYF. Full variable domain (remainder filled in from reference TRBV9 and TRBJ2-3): DSGVTQTPKHLITATGQRVTLRCSPRSGDLSVYWYQQSLDQGLQFLIQYYNGEERAKGNILERFSAQQFPDLHSELNLSSLELGDSALYFCASSATLAGGTDTQYFGPGTRLTVL.

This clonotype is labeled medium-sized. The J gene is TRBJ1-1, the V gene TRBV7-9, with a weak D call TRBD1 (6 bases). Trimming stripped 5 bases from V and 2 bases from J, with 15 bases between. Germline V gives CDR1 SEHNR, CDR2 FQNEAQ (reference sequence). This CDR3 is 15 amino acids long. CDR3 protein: CASSPTSGVNTEAFF. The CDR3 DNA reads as TGTGCCAGCAGCCCAACCTCAGGGGTTAACACTGAAGCTTTCTTT.

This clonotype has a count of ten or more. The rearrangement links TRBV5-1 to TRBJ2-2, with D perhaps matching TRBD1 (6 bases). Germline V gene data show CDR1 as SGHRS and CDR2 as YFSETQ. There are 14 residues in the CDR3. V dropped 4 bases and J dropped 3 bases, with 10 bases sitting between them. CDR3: CASSGRQDTGELFF. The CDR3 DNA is TGCGCCAGCAGCGGAAGACAGGACACCGGGGAGCTGTTTTTT.

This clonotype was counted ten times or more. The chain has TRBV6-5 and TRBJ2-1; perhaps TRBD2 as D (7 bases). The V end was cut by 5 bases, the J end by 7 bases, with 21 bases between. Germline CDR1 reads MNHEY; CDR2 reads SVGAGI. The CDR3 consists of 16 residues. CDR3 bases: TGTGCCAGCAGTCATCAACAAGGGGGGGGGCCAAATGAGCAGTTCTTC. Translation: CASSHQQGGGPNEQFF.

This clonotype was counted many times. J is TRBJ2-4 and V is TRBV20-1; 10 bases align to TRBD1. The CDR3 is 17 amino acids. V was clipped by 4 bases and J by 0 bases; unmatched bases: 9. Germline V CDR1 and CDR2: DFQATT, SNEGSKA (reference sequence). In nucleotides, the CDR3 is TGCAGTGCTATGGGACAGGGGAACCCATTAGCCAAAAACATTCAGTACTTC. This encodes CSAMGQGNPLAKNIQYF.

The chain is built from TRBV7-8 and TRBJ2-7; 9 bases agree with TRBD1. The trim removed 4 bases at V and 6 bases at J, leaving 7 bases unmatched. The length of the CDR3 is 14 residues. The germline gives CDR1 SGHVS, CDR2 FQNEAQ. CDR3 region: CASSSIGTGSEQYF. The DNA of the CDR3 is TGTGCCAGCAGCTCCATCGGGACAGGGTCCGAGCAGTACTTC.

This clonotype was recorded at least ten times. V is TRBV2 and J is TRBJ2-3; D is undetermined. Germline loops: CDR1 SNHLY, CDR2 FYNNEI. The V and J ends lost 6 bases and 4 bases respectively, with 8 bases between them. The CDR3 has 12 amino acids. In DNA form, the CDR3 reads TGTGCCAGCAGGCAAGAGGCAGATACGCAGTATTTT. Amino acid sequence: CASRQEADTQYF.

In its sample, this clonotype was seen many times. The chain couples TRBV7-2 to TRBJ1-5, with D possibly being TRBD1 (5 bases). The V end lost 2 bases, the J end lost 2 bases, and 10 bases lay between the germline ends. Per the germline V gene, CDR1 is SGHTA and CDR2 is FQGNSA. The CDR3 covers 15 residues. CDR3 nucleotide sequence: TGTGCCAGCAGCTTAACTGGGGGGGGCAATCAGCCCCAGCATTTT. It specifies CASSLTGGGNQPQHF.

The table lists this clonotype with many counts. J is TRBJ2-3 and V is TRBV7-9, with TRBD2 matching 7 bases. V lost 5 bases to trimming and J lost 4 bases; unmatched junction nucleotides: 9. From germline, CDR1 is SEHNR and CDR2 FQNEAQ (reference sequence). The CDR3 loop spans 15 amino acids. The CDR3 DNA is TGTGCCAGCAGCCCCCGGGGGGAAAGCCCAGATACGCAGTATTTT. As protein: CASSPRGESPDTQYF.

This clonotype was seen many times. The CDR3 loop is CASSRTGENSPLHF. CDR3 nucleotides: TGTGCCAGCAGCCGGACAGGGGAAAATTCACCCCTCCACTTT. V gene TRBV11-1 combines with J gene TRBJ1-6, with 9 bases that match TRBD1. Unmatched junction bases numbered 3, after V lost 5 bases and J lost 7 bases. The CDR3 length is 14 residues. Germline values: CDR1 SGHAT, CDR2 FQDESV (reference sequence).

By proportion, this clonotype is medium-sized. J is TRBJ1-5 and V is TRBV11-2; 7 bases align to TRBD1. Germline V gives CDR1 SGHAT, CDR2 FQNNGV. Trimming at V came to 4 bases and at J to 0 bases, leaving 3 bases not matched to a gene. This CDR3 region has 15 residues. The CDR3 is CASSSTGDSNQPQHF. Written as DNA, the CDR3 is TGTGCCAGCAGCTCCACAGGGGATAGCAATCAGCCCCAGCATTTT.

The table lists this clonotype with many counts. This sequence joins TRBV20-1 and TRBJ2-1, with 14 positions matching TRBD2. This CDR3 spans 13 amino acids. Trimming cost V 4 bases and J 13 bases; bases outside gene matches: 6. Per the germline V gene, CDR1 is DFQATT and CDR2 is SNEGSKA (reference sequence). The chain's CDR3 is CSANPGTSGGQFF. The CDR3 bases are TGCAGTGCTAACCCCGGGACTAGCGGGGGACAGTTCTTC.

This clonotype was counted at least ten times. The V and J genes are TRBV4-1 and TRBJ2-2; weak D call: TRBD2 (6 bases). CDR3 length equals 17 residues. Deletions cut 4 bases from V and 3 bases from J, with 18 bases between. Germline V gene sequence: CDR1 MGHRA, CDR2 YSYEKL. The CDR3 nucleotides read TGCGCCAGCAGCCCCAGCGGGTTCTCTATGGACACCGGGGAGCTGTTTTTT. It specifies CASSPSGFSMDTGELFF.

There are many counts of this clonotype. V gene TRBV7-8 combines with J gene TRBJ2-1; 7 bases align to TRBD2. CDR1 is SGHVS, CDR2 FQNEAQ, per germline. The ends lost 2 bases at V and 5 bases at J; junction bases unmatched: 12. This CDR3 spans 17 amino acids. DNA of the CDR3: TGTGCCAGCAGCTTAATGTATTGGGCGGGAGTGAACAATGAGCAGTTCTTC. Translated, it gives CASSLMYWAGVNNEQFF.

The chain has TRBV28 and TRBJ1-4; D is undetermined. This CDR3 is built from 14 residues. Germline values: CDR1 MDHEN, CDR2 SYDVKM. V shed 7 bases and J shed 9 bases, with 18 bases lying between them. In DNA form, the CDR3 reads TGTGCCAGCACGGGTGGAATCCGGTGGCAAAAACTGTTTTTT. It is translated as CASTGGIRWQKLFF.

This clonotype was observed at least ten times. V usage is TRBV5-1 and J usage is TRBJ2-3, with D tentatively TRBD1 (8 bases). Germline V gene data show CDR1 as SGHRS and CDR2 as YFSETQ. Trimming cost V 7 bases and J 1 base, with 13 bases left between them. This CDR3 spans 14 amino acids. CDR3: CASGQGGGTDTQYF. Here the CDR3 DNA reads TGCGCCAGCGGACAGGGAGGGGGCACAGATACGCAGTATTTT.

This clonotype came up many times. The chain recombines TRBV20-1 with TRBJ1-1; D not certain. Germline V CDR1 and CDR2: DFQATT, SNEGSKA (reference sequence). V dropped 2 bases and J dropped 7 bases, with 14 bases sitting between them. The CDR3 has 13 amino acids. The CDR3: CSARTHPDDEAFF. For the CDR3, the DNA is TGCAGTGCTAGAACCCACCCCGATGATGAAGCTTTCTTT.

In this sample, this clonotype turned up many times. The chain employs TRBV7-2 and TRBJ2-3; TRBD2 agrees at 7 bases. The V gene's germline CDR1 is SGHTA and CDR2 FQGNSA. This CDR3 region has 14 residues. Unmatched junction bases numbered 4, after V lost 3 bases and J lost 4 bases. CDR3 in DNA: TGTGCCAGCAGCTTTTTTAGCGGGCCAGATACGCAGTATTTT. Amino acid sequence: CASSFFSGPDTQYF. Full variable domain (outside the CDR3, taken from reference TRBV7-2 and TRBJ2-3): GAGVSQSPSNKVTEKGKDVELRCDPISGHTALYWYRQSLGQGLEFLIYFQGNSAPDKSGLPSDRFSAERTGGSVSTLTIQRTQQEDSAVYLCASSFFSGPDTQYFGPGTRLTVL.

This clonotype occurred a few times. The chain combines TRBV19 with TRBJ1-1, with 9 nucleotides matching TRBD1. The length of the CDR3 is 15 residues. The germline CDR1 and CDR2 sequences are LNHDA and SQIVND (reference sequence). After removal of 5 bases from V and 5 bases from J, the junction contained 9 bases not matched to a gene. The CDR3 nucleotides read TGTGCCAGTAGTTGGGCGGGACAGGGTGTTACTGAAGCTTTCTTT. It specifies CASSWAGQGVTEAFF.

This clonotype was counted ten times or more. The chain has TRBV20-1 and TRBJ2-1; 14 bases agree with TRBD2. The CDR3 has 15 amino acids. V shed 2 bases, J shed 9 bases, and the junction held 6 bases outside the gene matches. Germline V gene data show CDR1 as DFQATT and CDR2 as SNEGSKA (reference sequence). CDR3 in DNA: TGCAGTGCTAGATCCGGGACTAGCGGGAGAGGTGAGCAGTTCTTC. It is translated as CSARSGTSGRGEQFF.

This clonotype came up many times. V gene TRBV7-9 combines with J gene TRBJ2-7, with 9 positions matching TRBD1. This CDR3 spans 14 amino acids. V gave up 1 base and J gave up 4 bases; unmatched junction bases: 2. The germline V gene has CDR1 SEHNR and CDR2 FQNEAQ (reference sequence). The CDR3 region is CASSLGDRGYEQYF. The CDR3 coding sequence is TGTGCCAGCAGCTTAGGAGACAGGGGGTACGAGCAGTACTTC.

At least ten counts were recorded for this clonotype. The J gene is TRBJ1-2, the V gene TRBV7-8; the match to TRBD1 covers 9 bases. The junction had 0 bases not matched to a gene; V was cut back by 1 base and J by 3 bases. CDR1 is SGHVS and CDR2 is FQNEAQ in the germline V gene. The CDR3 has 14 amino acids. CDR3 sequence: CASSLGTGDYGYTF. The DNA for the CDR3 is TGTGCCAGCAGCTTAGGGACAGGGGACTATGGCTACACCTTC.